The present T cell receptor (beta chain) was sequenced within a study of identical twins. Overall study findings and caveats: Zero-insertion analyses might be partly confounded by invariant T cells like MAIT and iNKT. High-abundance cord blood beta clonotypes had fewer insertions; memory repertoires showed none.

Ten or more counts support this clonotype. Antigen unknown. TCRdb ran MiXCR on the 5' RACE reads and lists one entry per CDR3 protein. This sample has about 210,000 distinct CDR3 sequences; 9.4% occur once, and the top ten carry 5% to 5.5%. Per germline, CDR1 SGHRS and CDR2 YFSETQ. J gave up 8 bases and V 4 bases, and 4 bases lay outside the gene matches. The CDR3 spans 13 residues. Sequencing was carried out using memory (CD45RO+) T cells sorted from blood. This receptor was obtained from a woman in her late teens or twenties in good health. This chain connects TRBV5-1 to TRBJ2-1, with 9 bases that match TRBD2. DNA of the CDR3: TGCGCCAGCAGCGAGGGACTAGCCCATGAGCAGTTCTTC. Its protein is CASSEGLAHEQFF.